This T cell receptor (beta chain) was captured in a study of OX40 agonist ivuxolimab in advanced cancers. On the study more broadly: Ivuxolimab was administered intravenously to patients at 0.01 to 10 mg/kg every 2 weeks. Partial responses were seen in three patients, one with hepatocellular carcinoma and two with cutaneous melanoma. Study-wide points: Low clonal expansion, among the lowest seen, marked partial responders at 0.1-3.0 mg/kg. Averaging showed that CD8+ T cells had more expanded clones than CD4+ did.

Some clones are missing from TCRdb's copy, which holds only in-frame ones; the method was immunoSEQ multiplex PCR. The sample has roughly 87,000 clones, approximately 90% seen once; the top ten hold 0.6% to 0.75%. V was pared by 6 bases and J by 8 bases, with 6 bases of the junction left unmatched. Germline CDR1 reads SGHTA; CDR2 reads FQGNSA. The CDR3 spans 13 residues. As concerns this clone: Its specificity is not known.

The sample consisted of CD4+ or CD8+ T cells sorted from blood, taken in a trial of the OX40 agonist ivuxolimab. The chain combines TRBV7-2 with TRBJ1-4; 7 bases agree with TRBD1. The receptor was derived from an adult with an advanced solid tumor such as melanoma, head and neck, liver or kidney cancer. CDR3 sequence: CASRGQPAEKLFF. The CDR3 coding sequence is TGTGCCAGCAGGGGACAGCCAGCGGAAAAACTGTTTTTT.